There are many counts of the clone carrying this TCR beta chain. Its target is not known. Healthy Caucasians provided all donations. The data originate from a study of identical twins. Overall study results and limits: Carriage of fewer insertions was seen in abundant cord blood beta clonotypes, whereas memory repertoires showed none. Low generation-probability sequences were in excess among twin-shared out-of-frame alpha sequences.

From the 5' RACE reads, TCRdb called clonotypes with MiXCR, one entry per CDR3 protein. The sample lists approximately 700,000 distinct CDR3 sequences, 5.5% to 7.5% occurring once. The ends were cut back, 0 bases at V and 6 bases at J, with 19 bases in the middle. The germline CDR1 and CDR2 sequences are SGHRS and YFSETQ. CDR3 size: 16 residues. Sequencing used naive T cells sorted from blood. The V call is TRBV5-1, the J call TRBJ2-7; TRBD2 is a possible D gene (7 bases). The TCR sequence derives from a man aged 18 to 30 in good health. In DNA, the CDR3 is TGCGCCAGCAGCTTGGCCTCTCGCGGGGGCGAGGCCGAGCAGTACTTC. Residues: CASSLASRGGEAEQYF.